The rows below give T cell receptor beta chains drawn from one sample of a study of blood T cell repertoires in COVID-19. Here immunoSEQ multiplex PCR was the method, and the copy in TCRdb shows in-frame clones only, minus some. The sample carries hundreds of thousands of clones, nearly 90% recorded once. The specimen was peripheral blood. The receptors were sampled from a woman aged 18-29 years who had recovered from COVID-19. The CDR3 runs from the conserved cysteine through the conserved F or W. Fields, in order: clone size, D gene, CDR3 length, V gene, J gene, CDR3 protein, CDR3 DNA. A D gene is named only where the DNA matches it firmly. The listing skips clone size in some rows; elsewhere it reads once, few, many or a size class.

-	TRBD1	15	TRBV7-2	TRBJ1-4	CASSQDRGWREKLFF	TGTGCCAGCAGCCAGGACAGGGGTTGGAGAGAAAAACTGTTTTTT
-	TRBD2	13	TRBV5-1	TRBJ2-7	CASSRAGVYEQYF	TGCGCCAGCAGCCGAGCGGGAGTCTACGAGCAGTACTTC
-	-	14	TRBV7-3	TRBJ2-3	CASSSLGNTDTQYF	TGTGCCAGCAGCTCCCTCGGTAACACAGATACGCAGTATTTT
-	-	13	TRBV12-3/TRBV12-4	TRBJ1-3	CASRSTEENTIYF	TGTGCCAGCAGATCGACAGAGGAGAACACCATATATTTT
-	-	15	TRBV30	TRBJ2-1	CAHEELQSSYNEQFF	TGTGCTCACGAGGAGCTCCAGAGCTCCTACAATGAGCAGTTCTTC
-	-	15	TRBV19	TRBJ2-1	CASSIGRAGGNEQFF	TGTGCCAGTAGTATTGGAAGGGCCGGAGGAAATGAGCAGTTCTTC
few	-	14	TRBV4-1	TRBJ1-5	CASSQETTMTAQHF	TGCGCCAGCAGCCAAGAGACGACAATGACGGCCCAGCATTTT
-	-	14	TRBV27	TRBJ1-2	CASSPFIGAGGYTF	TGTGCCAGCAGTCCATTTATAGGGGCCGGTGGCTACACCTTC
-	-	13	TRBV3-1/TRBV3-2	TRBJ1-1	CASSPPGETEAFF	TGTGCCAGCAGCCCCCCGGGGGAAACTGAAGCTTTCTTT
-	-	12	TRBV12-3/TRBV12-4	TRBJ1-2	CASSFGNYGYTF	TGTGCCAGCAGTTTCGGGAACTATGGCTACACCTTC
-	TRBD1	18	TRBV6-2/TRBV6-3	TRBJ1-1	CASSYRAGTGGINTEAFF	TGTGCCAGCAGTTACCGCGCTGGGACAGGGGGTATCAACACTGAAGCTTTCTTT
-	TRBD2	15	TRBV3-1/TRBV3-2	TRBJ2-3	CASSLLAGVTDTQYF	TGTGCCAGCAGTCTGTTAGCGGGGGTCACAGATACGCAGTATTTT
-	TRBD1	15	TRBV16	TRBJ1-4	CASSQSTGINEKLFF	TGTGCCAGCAGCCAATCGACAGGGATTAATGAAAAACTGTTTTTT
-	-	14	TRBV5-1	TRBJ2-7	CASSLMAGLTEQYF	TGCGCCAGCAGCTTGATGGCAGGACTTACTGAGCAGTACTTC
-	-	15	TRBV9	TRBJ1-3	CASSGTVTSGNTIYF	TGTGCCAGCAGCGGGACAGTCACCTCTGGAAACACCATATATTTT
-	TRBD2	18	TRBV4-1	TRBJ2-3	CASSPWTSGRAPTDTQYF	TGCGCCAGCAGCCCCTGGACTAGCGGGAGGGCCCCCACAGATACGCAGTATTTT
once	TRBD1	14	TRBV5-5	TRBJ1-4	CASSLRPTGRELFF	TGTGCCAGCAGCTTGCGCCCGACAGGGCGGGAACTGTTTTTT
once	-	15	TRBV5-4	TRBJ2-5	CASSLFVRGSETQYF	TGTGCCAGCAGCTTATTCGTCAGGGGTTCAGAGACCCAGTACTTC
-	TRBD2	18	TRBV7-9	TRBJ2-5	CASSPGTSGSRSQETQYF	TGTGCCAGCAGCCCGGGGACTAGCGGGAGTAGGTCCCAAGAGACCCAGTACTTC
-	TRBD2	15	TRBV7-3	TRBJ2-1	CASSSSGRAYNEQFF	TGTGCCAGCAGCTCCAGCGGGAGGGCGTACAATGAGCAGTTCTTC
once	TRBD2	20	TRBV7-3	TRBJ2-1	CASSLITGLAGGPSYNEQFF	TGTGCCAGCAGCTTAATTACGGGACTAGCGGGAGGCCCCTCCTACAATGAGCAGTTCTTC
-	TRBD1	15	TRBV5-1	TRBJ2-1	CASSSPGQGAGEQFF	TGCGCCAGCAGCTCCCCCGGACAGGGGGCAGGTGAGCAGTTCTTC